This T cell receptor beta chain emerged from a study of neurological immune-mediated disorders. TCRdb itself ran the 5' RACE reads through MiXCR, one entry per CDR3 protein. The sample consists of tens of thousands of distinct CDR3 sequences, 3.8% of them appearing once. V dropped 6 bases and J dropped 6 bases, with 18 bases sitting between them. CDR3 length equals 15 residues. The germline V gene has CDR1 MDHEN and CDR2 SYDVKM. Study outcomes and limitations: Patients with HTLV-1-associated myelopathy showed the most TCR clonal expansion. Those with multiple sclerosis showed the least, falling below healthy controls. Phylogenetic grouping assigned the repertoires of 18 of 34 multiple sclerosis patients to a single cluster of related CDR3 sequences. This cluster may be a repertoire-level signature.

A total of 2 million PBMCs stored at -80 degrees C provided the unsorted libraries. This clonotype was seen many times. What it binds is not known. This sequence was found in a man aged 60-69 years with multiple sclerosis. The chain has TRBV28 and TRBJ1-5; weak D call: TRBD1 (6 bases). Sequencing was done on a sample of PBMCs. In DNA form, the CDR3 reads TGTGCCAGCAGCTTACAGGGAGTCGTCAGTCAGCCCCAGCATTTT. Its translation is CASSLQGVVSQPQHF.